This T cell receptor beta chain was obtained from a study of T cells in Graves' hyperthyroidism and ophthalmopathy. Clinical Activity Scores of at least 3, NOSPECS grades of at least 4 and durations under 3 months characterized ophthalmopathy patients. Researchers took RNA transcripts and amplified the TCR beta CDR3 regions from them. TCR CDR3 regions were first amplified by RT-PCR with HTBI primers. TCRdb re-called the multiplex PCR reads through MiXCR, storing one row per CDR3 protein. The data show more than 450,000 distinct CDR3 sequences, with about 20% seen just once and roughly 50% held by the top ten. This clonotype was recorded at least ten times. The TCR originated in a man aged 35 to 55 with Graves' ophthalmopathy. Sequencing was done on a sample of blood.

The chain's CDR3 is CASSSPPSGPYEQYF. CDR3 sequence (DNA): TGTGCCAGCAGTTCCCCTCCTAGCGGGCCATACGAGCAGTACTTC. V is TRBV28 and J is TRBJ2-7; 8 bases are a match to TRBD2. Germline CDR1 and CDR2: MDHEN and SYDVKM. J was trimmed by 4 bases and V by 4 bases; bases with no gene match: 9. The CDR3 is 15 residues long.